One sample yielded the 20 T cell receptor beta chains listed below, sequenced in a study of blood T cells in healthy people across ages. Then a second PCR, running about 6 to 12 cycles, was carried out with a sample-barcoded 5' primer and a J-beta primer mix. MiXCR was run by TCRdb on the 5' RACE reads, yielding one entry per CDR3 protein. In the table there are about 1.8 million distinct CDR3 sequences, roughly 49% of which are singletons. Material: blood. Receptors were obtained from a woman aged 40 to 50 in good health.

The gene calls are TRBV2 and TRBJ2-7; D tentatively fits TRBD1 or TRBD2 (6 bases each). V was cut by 10 bases and J by 5 bases, with 18 bases left in between. This CDR3 contains 13 residues. The germline V gene encodes CDR1 SNHLY and CDR2 FYNNEI. CDR3 region: CAMFRGQVNEQYF. The CDR3 DNA follows: TGTGCCATGTTCCGGGGGCAAGTAAACGAGCAGTACTTC.

This chain links TRBV7-9 with TRBJ2-6; D might be TRBD1 (5 bases). Germline-derived CDR1 and CDR2 are SEHNR and FQNEAQ (reference sequence). The CDR3 has 19 amino acids. V gave up 7 bases and J gave up 2 bases, with 24 bases separating them. The DNA of the CDR3 is TGTGCCAGCATTCCTGCCACAGGCTCATCAAGAGCTGGGGCCAACGTCCTGACTTTC. Protein: CASIPATGSSRAGANVLTF.

This clonotype showed up just a few times. The rearrangement joins TRBV12-3 or TRBV12-4 to TRBJ2-3; D is unresolved. V lost 5 bases and J 3 bases, leaving 12 bases between the germline ends. CDR3 length: 14 amino acids. The CDR3 nucleotides are TGTGCCAGCAGTAACGACCTTAGAACAGATACGCAGTATTTT. As protein: CASSNDLRTDTQYF.

Ten or more counts support this clonotype. This sequence joins TRBV20-1 and TRBJ1-1; 8 positions agree with TRBD1. Unmatched junction bases numbered 12, after V lost 6 bases and J lost 3 bases. The CDR3 is 15 amino acids. Germline CDR1 reads DFQATT; CDR2 reads SNEGSKA (reference sequence). The CDR3 sequence: CSAATGTGKDTEAFF. CDR3 DNA: TGCAGTGCGGCCACCGGGACAGGAAAGGACACTGAAGCTTTCTTT.

The CDR3 protein is CSARDRTGTIQGPLHF. Here the CDR3 DNA reads TGCAGTGCTAGAGATCGGACAGGGACAATTCAGGGACCCCTCCACTTT. The chain carries TRBV20-1 and TRBJ1-6; 8 nucleotides align to TRBD1. J was trimmed by 12 bases and V by 0 bases; bases with no gene match: 13. The CDR3 totals 16 residues. From germline, CDR1 is DFQATT and CDR2 SNEGSKA (reference sequence).

V usage is TRBV20-1 and J usage is TRBJ2-1; 7 bases match TRBD2. The CDR3 spans 13 residues. The germline CDR1 and CDR2 sequences are DFQATT and SNEGSKA (reference sequence). Trimming at V came to 1 base and at J to 14 bases, leaving 11 bases not matched to a gene. Written as DNA, the CDR3 is TGCAGTGCTAGAGGGGTCCGTAGCGGGTCTAAGTTCTTC. Its translation is CSARGVRSGSKFF.

This clonotype was seen more than once but under ten times. CDR3 loop: CASSYRPSEETQYF. In DNA, the CDR3 is TGTGCCAGCAGTTACCGGCCTTCCGAAGAGACCCAGTACTTC. The chain uses TRBV6-1 and TRBJ2-5, with D uncertain. The V end was cut by 5 bases, the J end by 3 bases, with 13 bases between. The CDR3 totals 14 residues. CDR1 MNHNS and CDR2 SASEGT come from the germline V gene.

The rearrangement uses TRBV7-8 and TRBJ2-7; D uncertain. Germline V gene sequence: CDR1 SGHVS, CDR2 FQNEAQ. This CDR3 comprises 13 residues. The V end lost 6 bases, the J end lost 1 base, and 10 bases lay between the germline ends. The CDR3 nucleotides are TGTGCCAGCAGTCGTGGTTTTTCCTACGAGCAGTACTTC. It translates to CASSRGFSYEQYF.

This clonotype showed up just a few times. This rearrangement joins TRBV10-1 to TRBJ2-4; D gene ambiguous. The DNA end is a closer match to TRBJ2-7, so the J assignment may be wrong. CDR1 is WNHNN, CDR2 SYGVQD, per germline (reference sequence). The CDR3 is 13 residues long. In DNA, the CDR3 is TGCGCCAGCACTTACCAGCGAGTCTACGAGCAGTACTTC. Translating it yields CASTYQRVYEQYF.

The chain uses TRBV20-1 and TRBJ1-2; maybe TRBD1 (6 bases). V shed 5 bases and J shed 0 bases, with 19 bases lying between them. CDR1 is DFQATT, CDR2 SNEGSKA, per germline (reference sequence). This CDR3 is 16 amino acids long. CDR3 nucleotides: TGCAGTGCTCACGACCGTTTTAGGACAGCTAACTATGGCTACACCTTC. The encoded protein is CSAHDRFRTANYGYTF.

This chain uses TRBV20-1 with TRBJ2-6; D gene ambiguous. With 0 bases removed from V and 0 bases from J, the gap between germline ends came to 3 bases. CDR1 DFQATT and CDR2 SNEGSKA come from the germline V gene (reference sequence). CDR3 size: 14 residues. CDR3: CSAREHSGANVLTF. The DNA for the CDR3 is TGCAGTGCTAGAGAACACTCTGGGGCCAACGTCCTGACTTTC.

In regard to this clonotype: The junction departs from the called germline gene at one end, perhaps through a read error. This sequence joins TRBV7-2 and TRBJ2-5, with TRBD2 as a possible D gene (5 bases). CDR3 length: 12 residues. Germline V gene data show CDR1 as SGHTA and CDR2 as FQGNSA. CDR3 in amino acids: CASGGYQGTQYF. The CDR3 nucleotides are TGTGCCTCGGGCGGGTACCAAGGGACCCAGTACTTC.

This sequence joins TRBV2 and TRBJ2-3; either TRBD1 or TRBD2 may fit D (5 bases each). The CDR3 sequence is 12 residues long. CDR1 and CDR2 from the germline V gene are SNHLY and FYNNEI. The V gene lost 2 bases and the J gene lost 14 bases, with 14 bases spanning the gap. The CDR3 protein is CASSERGDGGYF. CDR3 nucleotides: TGTGCCAGCAGTGAACGAGGGGACGGCGGGTATTTT.

This chain connects TRBV6-5 to TRBJ1-2; the match to TRBD1 covers 9 bases. The CDR3 runs to 15 residues. The germline V gene has CDR1 MNHEY and CDR2 SVGAGI. Trimming cost V 6 bases and J 3 bases; bases outside gene matches: 8. Written as DNA, the CDR3 is TGTGCCAGCAGGAGCTCGGACAGGGGAGACTATGGCTACACCTTC. Amino acid sequence: CASRSSDRGDYGYTF.

The chain recombines TRBV7-2 with TRBJ2-7, with D perhaps matching TRBD2 (5 bases). From germline, CDR1 is SGHTA and CDR2 FQGNSA. The CDR3 sequence is 16 residues long. V dropped 2 bases and J dropped 2 bases, with 16 bases sitting between them. The DNA of the CDR3 is TGTGCCAGCAGCTTAACCGGGGTTATGGGCCCCTACGAGCAGTACTTC. It yields the protein CASSLTGVMGPYEQYF.

The chain employs TRBV7-2 and TRBJ1-2, with unresolved D. V was pared by 3 bases and J by 8 bases, with 10 bases between. The germline gives CDR1 SGHTA, CDR2 FQGNSA. The CDR3 runs 12 residues. In DNA, the CDR3 is TGTGCCAGCAGCTTTCCCAGACCCGGCTACACCTTC. Translated: CASSFPRPGYTF. Drawing the rest from reference TRBV7-2 and TRBJ1-2, the complete variable domain is GAGVSQSPSNKVTEKGKDVELRCDPISGHTALYWYRQSLGQGLEFLIYFQGNSAPDKSGLPSDRFSAERTGGSVSTLTIQRTQQEDSAVYLCASSFPRPGYTFGSGTRLTVV.

The J gene is TRBJ1-4, the V gene TRBV5-1, with 7 bases that match TRBD1. The trim removed 4 bases at V and 0 bases at J, leaving 6 bases unmatched. There are 16 residues in the CDR3. CDR1 and CDR2 from the germline V gene are SGHRS and YFSETQ. The chain's CDR3 is CASSVRGMATNEKLFF. In nucleotides, the CDR3 is TGCGCCAGCAGCGTCAGGGGGATGGCAACTAATGAAAAACTGTTTTTT.

The V call is TRBV7-6, the J call TRBJ1-2; weak D call: TRBD1 (5 bases). CDR1 and CDR2 from the germline V gene are SGHVS and FNYEAQ. This CDR3 contains 16 residues. V lost 3 bases to trimming and J lost 6 bases, with 20 bases between them. The CDR3 spells CASSFNTEGRWDGYTF. Here the CDR3 DNA reads TGTGCCAGCAGCTTCAATACAGAGGGGCGTTGGGATGGCTACACCTTC.

CDR3 residues: CASTQGGLGTDTQYF. For the CDR3, the DNA is TGTGCCAGCACCCAGGGTGGTTTGGGCACAGATACGCAGTATTTT. The genes are TRBV12-3 or TRBV12-4 and TRBJ2-3; a possible D gene is TRBD1 (5 bases). The germline V and J ends were trimmed by 7 bases and 1 base, with 15 bases remaining between them. The CDR3 has 15 residues.

The chain employs TRBV20-1 and TRBJ2-5, with 8 positions matching TRBD2. V trimming: 6 bases; J trimming: 5 bases; junction bases outside the gene matches: 17. Germline lookup yields CDR1 DFQATT and CDR2 SNEGSKA (reference sequence). The CDR3 has 16 residues. CDR3 protein: CSAAGLAPSGLETQYF. As DNA, the CDR3 is TGCAGTGCAGCAGGACTAGCCCCGTCTGGTTTGGAGACCCAGTACTTC.